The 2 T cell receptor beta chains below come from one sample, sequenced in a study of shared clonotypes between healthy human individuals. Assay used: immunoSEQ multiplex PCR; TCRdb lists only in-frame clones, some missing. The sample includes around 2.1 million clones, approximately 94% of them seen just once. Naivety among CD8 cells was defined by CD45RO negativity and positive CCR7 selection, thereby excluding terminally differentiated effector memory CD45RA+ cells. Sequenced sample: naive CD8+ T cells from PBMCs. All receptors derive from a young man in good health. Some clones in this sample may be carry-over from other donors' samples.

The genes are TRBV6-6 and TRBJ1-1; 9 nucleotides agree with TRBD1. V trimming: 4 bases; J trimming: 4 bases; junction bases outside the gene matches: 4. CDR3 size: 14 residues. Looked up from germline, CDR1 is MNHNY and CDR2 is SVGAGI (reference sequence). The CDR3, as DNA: TGTGCCAGCAGTTCCGGACAGGGGAGCACTGAAGCTTTCTTT. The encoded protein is CASSSGQGSTEAFF.

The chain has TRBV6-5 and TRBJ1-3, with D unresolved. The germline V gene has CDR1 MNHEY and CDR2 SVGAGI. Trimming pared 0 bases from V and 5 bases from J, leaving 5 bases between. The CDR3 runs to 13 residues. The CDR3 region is CASSYSTRNTIYF. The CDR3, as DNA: TGTGCCAGCAGTTACTCGACCCGAAACACCATATATTTT.